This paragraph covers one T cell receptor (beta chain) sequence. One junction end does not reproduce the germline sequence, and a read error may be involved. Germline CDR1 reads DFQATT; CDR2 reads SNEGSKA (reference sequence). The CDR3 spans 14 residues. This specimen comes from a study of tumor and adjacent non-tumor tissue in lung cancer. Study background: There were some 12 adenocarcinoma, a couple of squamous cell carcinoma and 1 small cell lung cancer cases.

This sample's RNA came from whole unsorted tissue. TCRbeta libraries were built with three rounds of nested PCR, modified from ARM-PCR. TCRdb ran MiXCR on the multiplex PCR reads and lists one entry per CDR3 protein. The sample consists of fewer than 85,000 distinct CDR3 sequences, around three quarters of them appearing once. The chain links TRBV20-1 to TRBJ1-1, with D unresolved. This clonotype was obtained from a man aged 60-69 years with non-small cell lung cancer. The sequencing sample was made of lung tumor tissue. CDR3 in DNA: TGCAGTGCTAGAGATGGGCAAGGTACAACTGTAGCTTTATTT. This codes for CSARDGQGTTVALF.